This T cell receptor beta chain was identified in a study of blood T cells in healthy people across ages. Overall study results and limits: Donor CMV status was unknown, possibly confounding expanded clonotype changes.

The germline V gene has CDR1 SNHLY and CDR2 FYNNEI. V was trimmed by 4 bases and J by 0 bases, leaving 9 bases between them. The CDR3 extends over 14 amino acids. Sample donors were healthy Caucasian individuals that came from Russia, aged about 6 to 95. Sample-barcoded 5' priming and a J-beta primer mix drove a second PCR of 7 to 11 cycles. MiXCR, applied by TCRdb to the 5' RACE reads, yields one record per CDR3 protein. Among some 800,000 distinct CDR3 sequences, 44% were seen once, and the ten largest hold approximately 19%. As regards this clonotype: Its cognate antigen is unknown.

The chain recombines TRBV2 with TRBJ1-1; D uncertain. This TCR derives from a man aged 55 to 70 in good health. Sequenced material: blood. CDR3 region: CASSAGFLNTEAFF. CDR3 nucleotides: TGTGCCAGCAGTGCAGGCTTCTTGAACACTGAAGCTTTCTTT. Filled out from reference TRBV2 and TRBJ1-1, the complete variable domain reads EPEVTQTPSHQVTQMGQEVILRCVPISNHLYFYWYRQILGQKVEFLVSFYNNEISEKSEIFDDQFSVERPDGSNFTLKIRSTKLEDSAMYFCASSAGFLNTEAFFGQGTRLTVV.